This T cell receptor (beta chain) was captured by sequencing in a study of blood T cells in healthy people across ages (dated by TCRdb to the mid-2010s). Describing the broader study: In model experiments, template switching captured about one uniquely barcoded TCR beta cDNA molecule for every two T cells. To track age-related changes in TCR beta repertoire diversity, the study relied on deep sequencing normalized with unique cDNA molecular identifiers. Donors were grouped into four age groups: young (average 16 years), middle-aged (under 40), aged (around 62) and long-lived (roughly 80). Donors of different ages were randomly distributed across sequencing lanes to avoid experimental bias. Using the same blood draw, the study looked at two additional independent replicas of 1 million unique cDNA reads for two donors, one aged 18 to 30 and the other aged 80 or older. What the work shows at the level of the full study, not this receptor alone: There was a strong correlation between observed TCR beta diversity and the percentage of naive T cells measured by flow cytometry. Since profiling was done on bulk unsorted PBMCs, naive and antigen-experienced compartments could not be conclusively compared. Compared with the aged group, the long-lived group had more naive CD4+ T cells, fewer expanded clones and increased TCR diversity, suggesting age selection. Estimates of total diversity from one million sequenced T cells were regarded as lower bounds and underestimates. Observed TCR beta diversity per million T cells fell roughly linearly with age, and a significant reduction was already apparent by age around 44. The CMV infection status of donors was not known, potentially confounding age-related changes in expanded clonotypes.

Libraries were built with 5' RACE. TCRdb lists the instrument as Illumina HiSeq 2500. The second PCR ran for roughly 7 to 12 cycles and used a J-beta primer mix along with a sample-barcoded 5' primer. A template-switch 5' adaptor carrying 12 random nucleotides introduced a unique molecular identifier onto each TCR beta cDNA molecule. Each sample yielded at least 2.5 million CDR3-containing paired-end reads. First-strand cDNA was synthesized from all RNA with the Mint cDNA synthesis kit, primed by a TRBC-specific oligonucleotide. Following uracil-DNA glycosylase treatment, a first 18-cycle PCR with universal primers M1SS and BC2_uni_R was performed on all cDNA. The study's own analysis went as follows. Normalization of each sample was performed by random selection of 1 million high-quality reads, each carrying a distinct molecular identifier. Reads with shared molecular identifiers were discarded instead of being binned into consensus sequences. CDR3 identification, clonotype clustering and error correction used MiTCR with a Q25 quality threshold and the strictest error-elimination algorithm. Lower-bound total TCR beta diversity was estimated with a nonparametric unseen species model using Euler transformation. The public sequencing data were trimmed at Q25 with fastp and processed into clonotypes with MiXCR by TCRdb, which kept only in-frame beta chains. Entries that share a CDR3 protein sequence are merged under the most common genes and DNA. TCRdb, not the original authors, processed these V and J calls. The sample records 800,000 to 950,000 distinct CDR3 sequences, about 36% of which are singletons. 10% to 15% of the sample is held by the ten biggest clonotypes.

This clonotype was counted only a few times. The antigen this receptor binds is unknown. Within one base of it there is no much larger clone, and no base qualities were kept. The roughly 39 donors, aged about 6 to 100 years, were systemically healthy Caucasian individuals from Russia. Each donor gave approximately 10 milliliters of peripheral blood, collected into EDTA-treated Vacutainer tubes. Ficoll-Paque density-gradient centrifugation was used to isolate PBMCs, with at least 6.5 million per sample. Trizol reagent was used to extract total RNA from the PBMCs, yielding at least 5.5 micrograms per sample. Naive CD45RAhigh/CD27high T cell percentages were measured by flow cytometry on a PBMC aliquot from every donor. V is trimmed back by 5 bases and J by 1 base, and the junction contains 13 bases that no gene match accounts for. CDR1 and CDR2 are read off the germline V gene (reference sequence) as SEHNR and FQNEAQ. Including cysteine and phenylalanine, the CDR3 has 20 amino acids. Only the CDR3 DNA stays, 60 bases, in frame from base 1.

The sample comprised blood. This receptor was identified in a man in his late teens or twenties in good health. The chain was built from TRBV7-9 and TRBJ2-3; 15 bases in the junction line up with TRBD2. The CDR3 amino acid sequence is: CASSDPGLAGGLPGTDTQYF. The DNA is TGTGCCAGCAGCGACCCTGGACTAGCGGGGGGGCTTCCTGGCACAGATACGCAGTATTTT.